This T cell receptor beta chain was obtained from a study of T cells after yellow fever vaccination. Comments on this clonotype: The antigen remains undetermined.

Study observations and caveats: Contamination by abundant bulk-population clonotypes could be present in FACS-sorted repertoires.

5'RACE template switching produced TCR cDNA carrying a universal primer site and UMIs. TCRdb ran MiXCR on the 5' RACE reads and lists one entry per CDR3 protein. Of more than 300,000 distinct CDR3 sequences in the sample, 3.5% to 5% were seen once. V gave up 3 bases and J gave up 4 bases; unmatched junction bases: 3. The CDR3 loop spans 14 amino acids. Per germline, CDR1 SGHTA and CDR2 FQGNSA. The source of this sequence is a man aged 18-30 years who received the YFV17D yellow fever vaccine. Sample: PBMCs, taken 15 days after the yellow fever booster vaccination. The chain has TRBV7-2 and TRBJ2-3; 8 nucleotides align to TRBD2. CDR3 protein: CASSFRSGADTQYF. For the CDR3, the DNA is TGTGCCAGCAGCTTTCGTAGCGGGGCAGATACGCAGTATTTT.